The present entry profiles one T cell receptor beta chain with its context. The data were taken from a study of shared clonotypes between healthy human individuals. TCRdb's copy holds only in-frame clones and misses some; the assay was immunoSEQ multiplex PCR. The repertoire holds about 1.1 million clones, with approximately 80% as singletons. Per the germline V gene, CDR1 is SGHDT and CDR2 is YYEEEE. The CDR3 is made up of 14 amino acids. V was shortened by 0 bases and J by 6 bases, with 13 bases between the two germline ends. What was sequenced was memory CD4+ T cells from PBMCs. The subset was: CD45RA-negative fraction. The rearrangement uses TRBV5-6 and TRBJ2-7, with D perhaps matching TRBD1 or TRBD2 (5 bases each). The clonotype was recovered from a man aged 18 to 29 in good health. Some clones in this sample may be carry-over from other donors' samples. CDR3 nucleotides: TGTGCCAGCAGCTTGGTCGGGACCCGATCCGAGCAGTACTTC. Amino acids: CASSLVGTRSEQYF.